This passage covers 26 T cell receptor beta chains from one sample sequenced in a study of glioma-infiltrating T cells after dendritic cell vaccination. TCRdb's copy holds only in-frame clones and misses some; the assay was immunoSEQ multiplex PCR. The sample has under 100,000 clones; about four fifths are singletons. Source: blood, taken before dendritic cell vaccination. The receptors originated from a human donor with glioblastoma.

The genes are TRBV10-3 and TRBJ1-1; D not resolved. Trimming removed 3 bases from V and 5 bases from J, with 7 bases in between. Germline-derived CDR1 and CDR2 are ENHRY and SYGVKD. This CDR3 spans 12 amino acids. The CDR3 bases are TGTGCCATCAGTGAATTAGAAACTGAAGCTTTCTTT. It yields the protein CAISELETEAFF.

The gene calls are TRBV7-9 and TRBJ2-3; D possibly corresponds to TRBD1 (5 bases). Germline assignment: CDR1 SEHNR and CDR2 FQNEAQ (reference sequence). The V gene lost 4 bases and the J gene lost 2 bases, with 13 bases spanning the gap. This CDR3 contains 15 residues. Written as DNA, the CDR3 is TGTGCCAGCAGCTCCGAACAGGTCCCCACAGATACGCAGTATTTT. The encoded protein is CASSSEQVPTDTQYF.

The rearrangement uses TRBV9 and TRBJ1-2, with TRBD1 matching 12 bases. V shed 4 bases, J shed 2 bases, and the junction held 9 bases outside the gene matches. Germline CDR1 SGDLS, CDR2 YYNGEE. The CDR3 loop spans 17 amino acids. The CDR3 loop reads CASSSGTGGVGNYGYTF. In DNA form, the CDR3 reads TGTGCCAGCAGCTCCGGGACAGGGGGCGTTGGGAACTATGGCTACACCTTC.

The chain uses TRBV5-4 and TRBJ1-1; D possibly corresponds to TRBD1 (5 bases). Germline V lookup: CDR1 SGHNT, CDR2 YYREEE (reference sequence). V was cut by 4 bases and J by 3 bases, with 16 bases left in between. The CDR3 is made up of 15 amino acids. CDR3 sequence: CASSTRGKTDTEAFF. In DNA form, the CDR3 reads TGTGCCAGCAGCACGCGGGGGAAGACGGACACTGAAGCTTTCTTT.

The CDR3 DNA is TGTGCCAGCACCAAGACTAGCGGTACCTACGAGCAGTACTTC. It specifies CASTKTSGTYEQYF. J is TRBJ2-5 and V is TRBV6-5; 9 bases agree with TRBD2. The end of the DNA aligns better with TRBJ2-7, so the J call may be wrong. The germline gives CDR1 MNHEY, CDR2 SVGAGI. This CDR3 comprises 14 residues.

V and J are TRBV6-1 and TRBJ1-2, with D perhaps matching TRBD1 (6 bases). Trimming shortened V by 5 bases and J by 4 bases, and 14 bases separated the two germline ends. Germline V gives CDR1 MNHNS, CDR2 SASEGT. The CDR3 totals 14 residues. CDR3 region: CASSTWTASYGYTF. The CDR3 coding sequence is TGTGCCAGCAGTACCTGGACAGCCTCCTATGGCTACACCTTC.

The CDR3 DNA is TGTGCCAGCAGTGAAGATTGGGGGACTAGCAGGAATGAGCAGTTCTTC. It specifies CASSEDWGTSRNEQFF. The chain has TRBV6-1 and TRBJ2-1; 9 bases map to TRBD2. Per the germline V gene, CDR1 is MNHNS and CDR2 is SASEGT. The CDR3 runs to 16 residues. Trimming removed 1 base from V and 7 bases from J; junction bases left unmatched: 8.

The chain uses TRBV6-1 and TRBJ2-1; 11 nucleotides agree with TRBD2. V was pared by 6 bases and J by 4 bases, with 5 bases of the junction left unmatched. CDR3 size: 15 residues. Germline V gives CDR1 MNHNS, CDR2 SASEGT. The CDR3 sequence: CASRTGLAGYNEQFF. Here the CDR3 DNA reads TGTGCCAGCAGGACCGGACTAGCGGGTTACAATGAGCAGTTCTTC.

This sequence joins TRBV21-1 and TRBJ1-2; the table's D call, TRBD1, was not checked against the DNA. TRBV21-1 is a pseudogene. The CDR3 contains 16 residues. CDR3 DNA: TGTGCCAGCAGCAAAGAGAGGGCCAGGGGCTTAAATGGCTACACCTTC. This sequence encodes CASSKERARGLNGYTF.

This chain connects TRBV28 to TRBJ2-7; D is perhaps TRBD1 (6 bases). The germline V gene encodes CDR1 MDHEN and CDR2 SYDVKM. The V and J ends lost 4 bases and 2 bases respectively, with 12 bases between them. This CDR3 comprises 14 residues. CDR3 loop: CASSSPGQTYEQYF. In nucleotides, the CDR3 is TGTGCCAGCAGTTCTCCGGGACAAACCTACGAGCAGTACTTC.

The rearrangement joins TRBV5-1 to TRBJ1-3; D gene ambiguous. The CDR3 covers 14 residues. From germline, CDR1 is SGHRS and CDR2 YFSETQ. V dropped 4 bases and J dropped 0 bases, with 8 bases sitting between them. DNA of the CDR3: TGCGCCAGCAGCCCCGGGAGCTCTGGAAACACCATATATTTT. This sequence encodes CASSPGSSGNTIYF.

The genes are TRBV2 and TRBJ1-2; TRBD1 matches 7 bases. Trimming at V came to 5 bases and at J to 7 bases, leaving 7 bases not matched to a gene. Germline V gene data show CDR1 as SNHLY and CDR2 as FYNNEI. This CDR3 comprises 13 residues. The CDR3, as DNA: TGTGCCAGCAGTCAGGTGACAGGGAGTGGCTACACCTTC. Translating gives CASSQVTGSGYTF.

J is TRBJ1-5 and V is TRBV19; D gene uncertain. The germline V and J ends were trimmed by 2 bases and 15 bases, with 14 bases remaining between them. This CDR3 is 12 amino acids long. Germline CDR1 LNHDA, CDR2 SQIVND (reference sequence). CDR3 sequence: CASSINGGPTHF. In nucleotides, the CDR3 is TGTGCCAGTAGTATAAACGGAGGCCCCACGCATTTT.

V is TRBV11-2 and J is TRBJ2-3; 8 nucleotides align to TRBD2. Trimming took 3 bases from V and 6 from J; bases not matched to a gene: 5. Germline CDR1 reads SGHAT; CDR2 reads FQNNGV. The CDR3 totals 14 residues. The CDR3 sequence: CASSFTSGMDTQYF. The CDR3 DNA follows: TGTGCCAGCAGCTTCACTAGCGGAATGGATACGCAGTATTTT.

A single count supports this clone. The rearrangement joins TRBV30 to TRBJ1-6; the D is unclear. The CDR3 loop spans 13 amino acids. Germline V CDR1 and CDR2: GTSNPN, SVGIG (reference sequence). Trimming pared 1 base from V and 7 bases from J, leaving 8 bases between. The CDR3 here is CAWSGTRNSPLHF. In nucleotides, the CDR3 is TGTGCCTGGAGTGGGACTAGGAATTCACCCCTCCACTTT.

The gene calls are TRBV7-9 and TRBJ1-1; unclear D gene. This CDR3 spans 13 amino acids. Germline CDR1 reads SEHNR; CDR2 reads FQNEAQ (reference sequence). Trimming left V 5 bases short and J 1 base short, with 8 bases between. Here the CDR3 reads CASSAQENTEAFF. CDR3 DNA sequence: TGTGCCAGCAGCGCTCAGGAGAACACTGAAGCTTTCTTT.

The genes are TRBV5-1 and TRBJ2-1; D is unclear. This CDR3 contains 14 residues. From germline, CDR1 is SGHRS and CDR2 YFSETQ. Trimming left V 0 bases short and J 3 bases short, with 7 bases between. DNA of the CDR3: TGCGCCAGCAGCTTGGCCGCGAGCTACAATGAGCAGTTCTTC. This codes for CASSLAASYNEQFF. The complete variable domain, with remaining parts taken from reference TRBV5-1 and TRBJ2-1, reads KAGVTQTPRYLIKTRGQQVTLSCSPISGHRSVSWYQQTPGQGLQFLFEYFSETQRNKGNFPGRFSGRQFSNSRSEMNVSTLELGDSALYLCASSLAASYNEQFFGPGTRLTVL.

V and J are TRBV6-6 and TRBJ1-5; 9 nucleotides line up with TRBD1. Trimming removed 4 bases from V and 6 bases from J; junction bases left unmatched: 7. This CDR3 comprises 15 residues. Germline V gene data show CDR1 as MNHNY and CDR2 as SVGAGI (reference sequence). CDR3 in amino acids: CASSSRDRVFQPQHF. The CDR3 DNA reads TGTGCCAGCAGTTCCCGGGACAGGGTATTTCAGCCCCAGCATTTT.

In this sample, this clone turned up many times. The rearrangement uses TRBV7-3 and TRBJ2-1, with 7 bases matching TRBD1. Germline trimming cut 5 bases from V and 7 bases from J; bases unmatched to any gene: 8. The CDR3 is 14 amino acids. Germline CDR1 SGHTA, CDR2 FQGTGA. DNA of the CDR3: TGTGCCAGCAGCAAAGACAGGGTTGGGAATGAGCAGTTCTTC. Amino acid sequence: CASSKDRVGNEQFF.

Only one count was recorded for this clone. The chain uses TRBV10-3 and TRBJ1-2; D might be TRBD1 (6 bases). The germline V gene has CDR1 ENHRY and CDR2 SYGVKD. The CDR3 spans 14 residues. The V and J ends lost 0 bases and 8 bases respectively, with 13 bases between them. CDR3 DNA: TGTGCCATCAGTGAGTCGGGAACAGGGACCGGCTACACCTTC. Residues: CAISESGTGTGYTF.

The rearrangement joins TRBV27 to TRBJ2-7, with 8 bases fitting TRBD1. Unmatched junction bases numbered 12, after V lost 8 bases and J lost 9 bases. The CDR3 totals 13 residues. Germline V gene lookup returns CDR1 MNHEY and CDR2 SMNVEV (reference sequence). CDR3 protein: CASGGQGLTRQYF. For the CDR3, the DNA is TGTGCCAGCGGAGGACAGGGTCTTACGAGGCAGTACTTC.

This sequence joins TRBV19 and TRBJ2-7; the D gene is possibly TRBD2 (5 bases). The CDR3 length is 13 residues. Germline V gene data show CDR1 as LNHDA and CDR2 as SQIVND (reference sequence). Trimming pared 2 bases from V and 6 bases from J, leaving 11 bases between. DNA for the CDR3: TGTGCCAGTAGTATATACGGGGTCTCCGAGCAGTACTTC. Protein: CASSIYGVSEQYF.

The rearrangement links TRBV7-2 to TRBJ2-7, with D possibly matching TRBD1 (5 bases). Germline V lookup: CDR1 SGHTA, CDR2 FQGNSA. The CDR3 has 14 residues. V shed 5 bases and J shed 1 base, with 12 bases lying between them. CDR3 DNA sequence: TGTGCCAGCAGCGCAACCCAGGGATCCTACGAGCAGTACTTC. Translating gives CASSATQGSYEQYF.

The chain employs TRBV7-8 and TRBJ2-6; 8 positions match TRBD1. The germline V gene has CDR1 SGHVS and CDR2 FQNEAQ. V dropped 2 bases and J dropped 13; count of bases not matched to a gene: 13. The CDR3 spans 16 residues. CDR3 coding DNA: TGTGCCAGCAGCTTACGGACCAAACAGGGGGGCCAGGTCCTGACTTTC. Its protein is CASSLRTKQGGQVLTF.

The chain combines TRBV5-1 with TRBJ1-1, with 7 bases lining up with TRBD1. The CDR3 is 15 amino acids. V shed 0 bases and J 2 bases; nucleotides not matched to a gene: 4. Germline CDR1 and CDR2: SGHRS and YFSETQ. The CDR3 spells CASSLANRGNTEAFF. CDR3 nucleotides: TGCGCCAGCAGCTTGGCCAACAGGGGTAACACTGAAGCTTTCTTT.

The chain joins TRBV5-1 to TRBJ2-7, with 11 positions matching TRBD2. The ends lost 0 bases at V and 2 bases at J; junction bases unmatched: 4. This CDR3 is built from 16 residues. Germline CDR1 reads SGHRS; CDR2 reads YFSETQ. CDR3 protein: CASSLGLAGGPYEQYF. The CDR3 coding sequence is TGCGCCAGCAGCTTGGGCTTAGCGGGAGGGCCCTACGAGCAGTACTTC.